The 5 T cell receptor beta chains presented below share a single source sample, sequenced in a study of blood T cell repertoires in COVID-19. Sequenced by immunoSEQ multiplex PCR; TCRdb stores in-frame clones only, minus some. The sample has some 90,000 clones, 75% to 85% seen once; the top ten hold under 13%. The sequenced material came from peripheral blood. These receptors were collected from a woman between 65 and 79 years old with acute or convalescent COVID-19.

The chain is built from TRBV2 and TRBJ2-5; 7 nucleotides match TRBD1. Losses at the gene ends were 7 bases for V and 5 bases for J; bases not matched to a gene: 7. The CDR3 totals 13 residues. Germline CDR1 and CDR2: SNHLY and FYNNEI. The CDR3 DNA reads TGTGCCAGCACTTTGACAGGGTGGGAGACCCAGTACTTC. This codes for CASTLTGWETQYF.

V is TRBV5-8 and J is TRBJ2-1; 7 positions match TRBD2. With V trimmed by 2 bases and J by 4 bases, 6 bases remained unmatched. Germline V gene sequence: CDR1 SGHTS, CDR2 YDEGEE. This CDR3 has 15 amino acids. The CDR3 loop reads CASSLVAGLYNEQFF. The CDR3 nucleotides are TGTGCCAGCAGCTTAGTAGCGGGCTTATACAATGAGCAGTTCTTC.

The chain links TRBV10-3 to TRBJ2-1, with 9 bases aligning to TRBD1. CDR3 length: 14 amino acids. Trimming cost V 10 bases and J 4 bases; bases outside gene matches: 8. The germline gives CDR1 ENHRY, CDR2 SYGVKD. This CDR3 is CATAGQGLYNEQFF. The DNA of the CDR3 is TGTGCCACCGCGGGACAGGGTCTTTACAATGAGCAGTTCTTC.

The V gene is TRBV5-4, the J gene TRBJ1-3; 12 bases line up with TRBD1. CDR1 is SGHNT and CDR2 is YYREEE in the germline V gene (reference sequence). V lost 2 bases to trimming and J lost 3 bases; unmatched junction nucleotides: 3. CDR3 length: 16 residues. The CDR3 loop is CASSFRDRGHGNTIYF. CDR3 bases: TGTGCCAGCAGCTTCCGGGACAGGGGGCATGGAAACACCATATATTTT.

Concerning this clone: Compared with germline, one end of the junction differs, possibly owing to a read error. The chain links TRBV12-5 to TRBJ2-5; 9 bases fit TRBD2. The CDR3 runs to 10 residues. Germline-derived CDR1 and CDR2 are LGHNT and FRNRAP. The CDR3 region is CAGGEETQYF. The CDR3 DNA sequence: TGCGCGGGAGGGGAAGAGACCCAGTACTTC.